This T cell receptor beta chain was obtained from a study of cytomegalovirus exposure and HLA in healthy donors. Notes on the study in general: Specificity for CMV antigens was confirmed in vitro for three of the CMV-associated chains. Fewer N-insertions (relative to the approximately 670-donor mean) were reportedly seen in an Asian-associated ancestry cluster in a later analysis.

This clone was seen just once. Its target is not known. Other DNA sequences from this sample encode an identical CDR3 as well. CDR1 is KGHSH, CDR2 LQKENI, per germline. This CDR3 comprises 12 residues. V lost 1 base and J 4 bases, leaving 4 bases between the germline ends. Primers included in the PCR were 60 Vbeta and 13 Jbeta primers. Sequencing used immunoSEQ multiplex PCR; TCRdb keeps in-frame clones, though not all of them. The sample has 140,000 or so clones; almost 80% are singletons. This clonotype was obtained from a woman in her 30s in good health and CMV-seronegative. The sequenced sample was PBMCs. The chain links TRBV18 to TRBJ1-1; no firm D call. CDR3 coding DNA: TGTGCCAGCTCACCACTCAGCACTGAAGCTTTCTTT. Its translation is CASSPLSTEAFF.